The 20 T cell receptor beta chains presented below share a single source sample, sequenced in a study of blood T cell repertoires in COVID-19. This table comes from immunoSEQ multiplex PCR, and its TCRdb copy is limited to in-frame clones, with some not included. Seen here are 150,000 to 200,000 clones, roughly 88% observed once, and the top ten hold about 6.3%. Sequencing was carried out using PBMCs or T cells enriched from blood (not recorded which). The receptors come from a woman in her fifties or sixties who had recovered from COVID-19.

This clone occurred once. The chain employs TRBV6-5 and TRBJ1-1; possibly TRBD1 for D (6 bases). This CDR3 region has 13 residues. V dropped 6 bases and J dropped 3 bases, with 11 bases sitting between them. Looked up from germline, CDR1 is MNHEY and CDR2 is SVGAGI. DNA for the CDR3: TGTGCCAGCAGGGAGGACAGTGACACTGAAGCTTTCTTT. It encodes CASREDSDTEAFF.

The V and J genes are TRBV4-1 and TRBJ2-2, with TRBD2 matching 9 bases. CDR1 is MGHRA and CDR2 is YSYEKL in the germline V gene. The V and J ends lost 1 base and 6 bases, in that order; junction bases with no gene match: 6. There are 16 residues in the CDR3. The CDR3 DNA sequence: TGCGCCAGCAGCCAAGGAGCGGGGGGCCTTGCCGGGGAGCTGTTTTTT. Encoded protein: CASSQGAGGLAGELFF.

This chain's CDR3 is CASSDFSRGEVEKLFF. In DNA, the CDR3 is TGTGCCAGCAGTGACTTTTCCAGGGGGGAAGTTGAAAAACTGTTTTTT. This chain connects TRBV2 to TRBJ1-4; 7 bases match TRBD1. The CDR3 is 16 amino acids. Germline CDR1 is SNHLY and CDR2 is FYNNEI. The V and J ends lost 3 bases and 7 bases, in that order; junction bases with no gene match: 11.

V usage is TRBV15 and J usage is TRBJ2-3, with 8 bases matching TRBD2. This CDR3 contains 19 residues. J gave up 0 bases and V 4 bases, and 15 bases lay outside the gene matches. Germline values: CDR1 LNHNV, CDR2 YYDKDF (reference sequence). The CDR3 region is CATSKRRLASGSSTDTQYF. The CDR3, as DNA: TGTGCCACCAGCAAGAGGAGACTAGCGTCCGGGAGTAGCACAGATACGCAGTATTTT.

This clone was seen a handful of times. V and J are TRBV19 and TRBJ1-2, with 9 bases fitting TRBD1. Trimming took 6 bases from V and 4 from J; bases not matched to a gene: 6. CDR3 length: 14 residues. Germline CDR1 is LNHDA and CDR2 is SQIVND (reference sequence). CDR3 DNA: TGTGCCAGTAGCCTACAGGGGGCGACCTATGGCTACACCTTC. It is translated as CASSLQGATYGYTF.

The J gene is TRBJ2-5, the V gene TRBV6-5; TRBD1 agrees at 7 bases. The CDR3 runs to 15 residues. The germline CDR1 and CDR2 sequences are MNHEY and SVGAGI. The V gene end was trimmed by 2 bases and the J gene end by 5 bases; junction bases not matched to a gene: 8. CDR3 protein: CASSYPTGIGETQYF. In nucleotides, the CDR3 is TGTGCCAGCAGTTACCCGACAGGGATAGGTGAGACCCAGTACTTC.

The chain joins TRBV9 to TRBJ2-5; 10 bases line up with TRBD2. Per the germline V gene, CDR1 is SGDLS and CDR2 is YYNGEE. The CDR3 contains 17 residues. V was clipped by 0 bases and J by 2 bases; unmatched bases: 7. The DNA of the CDR3 is TGTGCCAGCAGCGTAGAAACTAGCGGGGTCCCACAAGAGACCCAGTACTTC. Translated: CASSVETSGVPQETQYF.

The chain links TRBV7-3 to TRBJ1-1; TRBD1 matches at 8 bases. Germline V gene sequence: CDR1 SGHTA, CDR2 FQGTGA. Losses at the gene ends were 5 bases for V and 1 base for J; bases not matched to a gene: 6. The length of the CDR3 is 15 residues. CDR3 sequence: CASSLRQGTNTEAFF. The CDR3 DNA sequence: TGTGCCAGCAGCCTCAGACAGGGGACGAACACTGAAGCTTTCTTT.

The chain is built from TRBV4-2 and TRBJ2-2; 7 nucleotides line up with TRBD2. The CDR3 is 16 amino acids. The germline gives CDR1 LGHNA, CDR2 YNFKEQ. The V segment lost 0 bases and the J segment 4 bases; nucleotides outside the gene matches: 5. The DNA of the CDR3 is TGTGCCAGCAGCCAAGAAATCGGGGGGACCACCGGGGAGCTGTTTTTT. Translated, it gives CASSQEIGGTTGELFF.

V is TRBV7-2 and J is TRBJ1-5, with a tentative D call TRBD1 (6 bases). CDR1 SGHTA and CDR2 FQGNSA come from the germline V gene. Trimming left V 4 bases short and J 4 bases short, with 11 bases between. The CDR3 is made up of 14 amino acids. CDR3 sequence: CASSSSRGNQPQHF. The DNA of the CDR3 is TGTGCCAGCAGCTCCTCGAGGGGGAATCAGCCCCAGCATTTT.

The chain joins TRBV3-1 (or the pseudogene TRBV3-2) to TRBJ2-1; tentative D call: TRBD1 (6 bases). Trimming removed 0 bases from V and 8 bases from J, with 20 bases in between. Per the germline V gene, CDR1 is LGHDT and CDR2 is YNNKEL (reference sequence). This CDR3 region has 17 residues. The CDR3 sequence is CASSQDSPGQLRDEQFF. The CDR3, as DNA: TGTGCCAGCAGCCAAGATTCCCCGGGACAATTAAGGGATGAGCAGTTCTTC.

The gene calls are TRBV14 and TRBJ2-3; TRBD1 matches at 11 bases. The V gene end was trimmed by 4 bases and the J gene end by 5 bases; junction bases not matched to a gene: 8. From germline, CDR1 is SGHDN and CDR2 FVKESK. This CDR3 has 16 residues. The CDR3 region is CASSRLGTGGLDTQYF. For the CDR3, the DNA is TGTGCCAGCAGCCGCCTCGGGACAGGGGGGTTAGATACGCAGTATTTT.

The rearrangement uses TRBV6-2 or TRBV6-3 and TRBJ2-3; TRBD1 might be the D (5 bases). This CDR3 contains 15 residues. V gave up 7 bases and J gave up 8 bases, with 22 bases separating them. The germline V gene has CDR1 MNHEY and CDR2 SVGEGT. CDR3 loop: CASTPDRVGLATQYF. The CDR3 bases are TGTGCCAGCACCCCGGACCGTGTGGGGCTCGCTACGCAGTATTTT.

This clone was counted at least ten times. Other DNA sequences in the same sample also yield this CDR3. The chain is built from TRBV5-1 and TRBJ2-1; 7 bases agree with TRBD1. V shed 4 bases and J 7 bases; nucleotides not matched to a gene: 5. The CDR3 extends over 13 amino acids. The V gene's germline CDR1 is SGHRS and CDR2 YFSETQ. The CDR3 region has the DNA TGCGCCAGCAGCCTAGGGACAGTAAATGAGCAGTTCTTC. Amino acid sequence: CASSLGTVNEQFF.

CDR3 DNA: TGCGCCAGCAGTCAATCGCGGGCGACAGGGGAACAATACTCTGGGGCCAACGTCCTGACTTTC. It is translated as CASSQSRATGEQYSGANVLTF. J is TRBJ2-6 and V is TRBV23-1; TRBD1 agrees at 8 bases. TRBV23-1 qualifies as an ORF whose function is uncertain. V shed 0 bases and J 0 bases; nucleotides not matched to a gene: 13. This CDR3 has 21 amino acids.

V usage is TRBV27 and J usage is TRBJ1-2, with 10 bases matching TRBD1. Germline CDR1 and CDR2: MNHEY and SMNVEV (reference sequence). Trimming took 3 bases from V and 7 from J; bases not matched to a gene: 8. The CDR3 sequence is 15 residues long. The chain's CDR3 is CASSFSTGGSGGYTF. Here the CDR3 DNA reads TGTGCCAGCAGTTTTTCGACAGGGGGCTCGGGTGGCTACACCTTC.

The chain combines TRBV19 with TRBJ1-5; possible D gene TRBD1, 6 bases. The ends were cut back, 6 bases at V and 3 bases at J, with 18 bases in the middle. Germline CDR1 LNHDA, CDR2 SQIVND (reference sequence). The CDR3 extends over 16 amino acids. In DNA, the CDR3 is TGTGCCAGTAGCGTAGCCGGGACAAGGAACAATCAGCCCCAGCATTTT. It encodes CASSVAGTRNNQPQHF.

This chain connects TRBV19 to TRBJ1-4; a weak D match, TRBD1 (5 bases). Germline lookup yields CDR1 LNHDA and CDR2 SQIVND (reference sequence). Trimming cost V 3 bases and J 7 bases, with 12 bases left between them. This CDR3 is 14 amino acids long. CDR3 sequence: CASSIGQGPEKLFF. CDR3 DNA: TGTGCCAGTAGTATTGGGCAGGGCCCTGAAAAACTGTTTTTT. The complete variable domain, with remaining parts taken from reference TRBV19 and TRBJ1-4, reads DGGITQSPKYLFRKEGQNVTLSCEQNLNHDAMYWYRQDPGQGLRLIYYSQIVNDFQKGDIAEGYSVSREKKESFPLTVTSAQKNPTAFYLCASSIGQGPEKLFFGSGTQLSVL.

The CDR3 DNA is TGTGCCAGCACAGGGGGGACTGAAGCTTTCTTT. Residues: CASTGGTEAFF. This rearrangement joins TRBV6-5 to TRBJ1-1, with 7 bases fitting TRBD1. V was clipped by 7 bases and J by 5 bases; unmatched bases: 1. The CDR3 length is 11 residues. Germline CDR1 reads MNHEY; CDR2 reads SVGAGI.

This chain joins TRBV10-3 and TRBJ2-3; 14 bases map to TRBD2. The CDR3 is made up of 14 amino acids. The germline V gene encodes CDR1 ENHRY and CDR2 SYGVKD. The V segment lost 4 bases and the J segment 8 bases; nucleotides outside the gene matches: 2. The CDR3 bases are TGTGCCATCAGTGCCGGACTAGCGGGGGGTACGCAGTATTTT. Its protein product is CAISAGLAGGTQYF.